What follows is one T cell receptor beta chain and its context. These data originate in a study of T cell changes during pregnancy in multiple sclerosis. This CDR3 is built from 16 residues. The V end lost 0 bases, the J end lost 4 bases, and 13 bases lay between the germline ends. Germline CDR1 is SGHTA and CDR2 is FQGNSA. Produced via immunoSEQ multiplex PCR; TCRdb's table is partial and in-frame only. The sample shows about 40,000 clones, 80% to 90% of them seen only once. This chain connects TRBV7-2 to TRBJ2-1, with D possibly matching TRBD2 (6 bases). The receptor comes from a female donor in good health, enrolled as a control in a pregnancy study. The starting material was peripheral blood, obtained in the first trimester of pregnancy. The CDR3, as DNA: TGTGCCAGCAGCTTAGCGACGGGAGCGGCGTACAATGAGCAGTTCTTC. Translating it yields CASSLATGAAYNEQFF.